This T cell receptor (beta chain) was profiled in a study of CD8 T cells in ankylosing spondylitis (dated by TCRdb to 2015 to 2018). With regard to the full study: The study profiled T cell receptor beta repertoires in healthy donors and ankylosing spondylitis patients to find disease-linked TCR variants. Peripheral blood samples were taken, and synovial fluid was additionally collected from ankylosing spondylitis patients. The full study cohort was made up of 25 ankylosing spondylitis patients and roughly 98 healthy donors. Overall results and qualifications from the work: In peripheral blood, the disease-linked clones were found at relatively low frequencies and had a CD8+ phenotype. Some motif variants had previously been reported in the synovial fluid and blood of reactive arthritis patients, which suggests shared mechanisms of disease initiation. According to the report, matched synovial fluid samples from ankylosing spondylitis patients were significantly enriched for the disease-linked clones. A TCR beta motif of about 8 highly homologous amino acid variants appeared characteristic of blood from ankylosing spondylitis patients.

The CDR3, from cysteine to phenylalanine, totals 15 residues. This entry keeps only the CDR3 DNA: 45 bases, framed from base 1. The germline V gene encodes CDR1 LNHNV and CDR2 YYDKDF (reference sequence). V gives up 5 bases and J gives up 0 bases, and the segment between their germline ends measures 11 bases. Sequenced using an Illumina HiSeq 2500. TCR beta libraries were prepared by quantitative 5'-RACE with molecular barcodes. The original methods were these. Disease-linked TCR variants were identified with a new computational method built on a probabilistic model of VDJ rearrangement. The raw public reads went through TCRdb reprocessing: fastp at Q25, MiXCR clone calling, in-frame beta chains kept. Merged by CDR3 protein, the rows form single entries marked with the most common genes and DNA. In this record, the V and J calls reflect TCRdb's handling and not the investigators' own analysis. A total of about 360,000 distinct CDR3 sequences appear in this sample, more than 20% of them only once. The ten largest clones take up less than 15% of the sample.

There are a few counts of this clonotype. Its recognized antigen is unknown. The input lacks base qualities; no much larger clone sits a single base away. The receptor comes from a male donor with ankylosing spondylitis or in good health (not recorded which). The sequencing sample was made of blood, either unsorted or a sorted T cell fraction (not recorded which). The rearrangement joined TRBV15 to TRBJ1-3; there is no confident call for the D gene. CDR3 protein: CATSAPGISGNTIYF. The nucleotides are TGTGCCACCAGCGCCCCGGGGATCTCTGGAAACACCATATATTTT.